This T cell receptor (beta chain) originates from a study of cytomegalovirus exposure and HLA in healthy donors. Study summary: Earlier results showed roughly 110 million unique TCR beta sequences derived from roughly 180 million T cells.

It was with 60 Vbeta and 13 Jbeta primers that the PCR ran. Data came from immunoSEQ multiplex PCR; TCRdb stores just in-frame clones and leaves some out. The repertoire consists of 110,000 to 150,000 clones, with roughly 80% occurring once and the leading ten covering 1.2%. The source material was PBMCs. This TCR came from a female donor in good health and CMV-seronegative.

CDR3 sequence reads: CASRARTSEDYEQYF. The CDR3 bases are TGTGCCAGCAGAGCACGAACTAGCGAGGACTACGAGCAGTACTTC. The chain joins TRBV2 to TRBJ2-7, with TRBD2 matching 7 bases. V shed 6 bases and J 3 bases; nucleotides not matched to a gene: 11. Germline CDR1 and CDR2: SNHLY and FYNNEI. This CDR3 has 15 residues.